What follows describes a single T cell receptor beta chain. Germline lookup yields CDR1 MNHEY and CDR2 SVGAGI. V lost 0 bases and J lost 4; bases outside the gene matches: 2. The CDR3 is 15 amino acids. The sample originates from a study of T cell changes during pregnancy in multiple sclerosis. Using immunoSEQ multiplex PCR, the repertoire was profiled, and TCRdb retains in-frame clones only, with some absent. Of 36,000 or so clones in the sample, around nine tenths are singletons; the top ten hold around 11%. The genes are TRBV6-5 and TRBJ1-1; 10 bases align to TRBD1. The sequencing used CD8+ T cells from peripheral blood mononuclear cells, collected in the third trimester of pregnancy. The origin of this receptor is a female donor with multiple sclerosis, enrolled in a pregnancy study. CDR3 DNA: TGTGCCAGCAGTTACTCGACAGGGGGCTTCACTGAAGCTTTCTTT. It encodes CASSYSTGGFTEAFF.